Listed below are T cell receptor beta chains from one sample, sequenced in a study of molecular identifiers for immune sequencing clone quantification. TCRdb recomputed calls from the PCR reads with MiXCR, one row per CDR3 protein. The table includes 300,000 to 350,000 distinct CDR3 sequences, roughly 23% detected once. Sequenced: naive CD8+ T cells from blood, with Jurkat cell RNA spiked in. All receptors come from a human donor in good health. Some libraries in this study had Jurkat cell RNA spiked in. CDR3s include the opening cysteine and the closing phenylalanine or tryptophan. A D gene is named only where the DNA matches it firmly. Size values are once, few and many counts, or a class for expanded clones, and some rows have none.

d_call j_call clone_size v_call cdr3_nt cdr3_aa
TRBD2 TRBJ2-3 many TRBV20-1 TGCAGTGCTAGAGATCCTTTAAGCCTAGCGGGGACTGATACGCAGTATTTT CSARDPLSLAGTDTQYF
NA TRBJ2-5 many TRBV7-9 TGTGCCAGCAGCCCGAAGGGACTCCTCGAGACCCAGTACTTC CASSPKGLLETQYF
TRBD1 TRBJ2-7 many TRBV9 TGTGCCAGCAGCGTAGGGGGACAGGGAACCTACGAGCAGTACTTC CASSVGGQGTYEQYF
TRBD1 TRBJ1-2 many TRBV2 TGTGCCAGCAGTGAAGTCGGACAGGGCTATGGCTACACCTTC CASSEVGQGYGYTF
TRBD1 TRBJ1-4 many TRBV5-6 TGTGCCAGCAGCGGAACCGGGACAGGTCTGCTCAAACTGTTTTTT CASSGTGTGLLKLFF
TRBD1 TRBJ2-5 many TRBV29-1 TGCAGTAGACAGGGGTCGGACCAAGAGACCCAGTACTTC CSRQGSDQETQYF
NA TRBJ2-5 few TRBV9 TGTGCCAGCAGCGTTTCAGGGGTCTTGGAGACCCAGTACTTC CASSVSGVLETQYF
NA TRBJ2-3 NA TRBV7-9 TGTGCCAGCAGTTATGACAGAGGCACAGATACGCAGTATTTT CASSYDRGTDTQYF
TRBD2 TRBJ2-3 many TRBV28 TGTGCCAGCAGTTTAACAAGCGGGAGAAGCACAGATACGCAGTATTTT CASSLTSGRSTDTQYF
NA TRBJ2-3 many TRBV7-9 TGTGCCAGCAGCTTAGTGCAAACCGGCACAGATACGCAGTATTTT CASSLVQTGTDTQYF
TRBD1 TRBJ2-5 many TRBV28 TGTGCCAGCAGCAGAATCGACAGGGATGAGACCCAGTACTTC CASSRIDRDETQYF
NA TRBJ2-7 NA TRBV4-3 TGCGCCAGCAGCCAAGATTTCGCGGGGGCCCCCTACGAGCAGTACTTC CASSQDFAGAPYEQYF
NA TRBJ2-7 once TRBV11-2 TGTGCCAGCAGCTCTACCCCCCGAGGTGGCGAGCAGTACTTC CASSSTPRGGEQYF
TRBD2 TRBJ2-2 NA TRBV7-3 TGTGCCACGACCCCAGGACTAGCGGGAGTGAACACCGGGGGGCTGTTTTTT CATTPGLAGVNTGGLFF
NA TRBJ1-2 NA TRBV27 TGTGCCAGCAGTTTAGGGCAGGGTCATGGCTACACCTTC CASSLGQGHGYTF
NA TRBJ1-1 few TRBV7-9 TGTGCCAGCAGCCCCCCCGGGGTCTGGACTGAAGCTTTCTTT CASSPPGVWTEAFF
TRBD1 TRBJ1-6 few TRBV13 TGTGCCAGCAGCTCCTCCGCAGGGGGGTCACCCCTCCACTTT CASSSSAGGSPLHF
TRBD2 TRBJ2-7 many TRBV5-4 TGTGCCAGCAGCCCATTAGCGGGAGCATCCTACGAGCAGTACTTC CASSPLAGASYEQYF
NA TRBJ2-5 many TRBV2 TGTGCCAGCAGTGAATTAGGGTCCGCCGAGACCCAGTACTTC CASSELGSAETQYF
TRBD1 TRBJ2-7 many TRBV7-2 TGTGCCAGCAGCTCAGACAGGGCTCACCGGTCTGAAGAGCAGTACTTC CASSSDRAHRSEEQYF
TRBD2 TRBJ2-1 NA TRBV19 TGTGCCAGTAGTCTGAGGACTAGCGGTTTCAATGAGCAGTTCTTC CASSLRTSGFNEQFF
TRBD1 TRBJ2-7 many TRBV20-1 TGCAGTGCTTGGGTCCGGGACAGGGGGTCCTACGAGCAGTACTTC CSAWVRDRGSYEQYF
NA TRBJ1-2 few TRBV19 TGTGCCAGTAGCGCTAGCACAGGTGATAATTATGGCTACACCTTC CASSASTGDNYGYTF
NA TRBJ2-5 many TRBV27 TGTGCCAGCAGTTCCGCCCCCCCAGAGACCCAGTACTTC CASSSAPPETQYF
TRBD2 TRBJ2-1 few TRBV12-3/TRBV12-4 TGTGCCAGCAGTTCTGTAGCGGGGGTGCCCCATGAGCAGTTCTTC CASSSVAGVPHEQFF
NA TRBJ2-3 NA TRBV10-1 TGCGCCAGCAGTGAGTCACAGGGCCCCACAGATACGCAGTATTTT CASSESQGPTDTQYF
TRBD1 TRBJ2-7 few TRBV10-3 TGTGCCAGCGAGACAGGGGAGGTTAACTACGAGCAGTACTTC CASETGEVNYEQYF
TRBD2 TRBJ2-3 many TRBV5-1 TGCGCCAGCAGCAGCGGGACTAGCGACCGCACAGATACGCAGTATTTT CASSSGTSDRTDTQYF
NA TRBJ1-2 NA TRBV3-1 TGTGCCAGCCTAAGTTGGGGGACCGGGGGGAACTATGGCTACACCTTC CASLSWGTGGNYGYTF
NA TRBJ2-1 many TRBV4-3 TGCGCCAGCAGCCCGCACCCTACAAGCTCCTACAATGAGCAGTTCTTC CASSPHPTSSYNEQFF
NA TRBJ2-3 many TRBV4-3 TGCGCCAGCAGCCAAGGGCGGGCCGGTCCCACAGATACGCAGTATTTT CASSQGRAGPTDTQYF
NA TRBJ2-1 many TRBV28 TGTGCCAGCAGTACAAGGCTGGCGGGAAATGAGCAGTTCTTC CASSTRLAGNEQFF